This TCR beta chain was sequenced during a study of blood T cell repertoires in COVID-19. This CDR3 is built from 15 residues. With V trimmed by 3 bases and J by 5 bases, 7 bases remained unmatched. Germline loops: CDR1 MDHEN, CDR2 SYDVKM. The protocol was immunoSEQ multiplex PCR, while the TCRdb copy is restricted to in-frame clones and leaves out a portion. The table lists under 200,000 clones, about four fifths of them singletons, with roughly 6.6% in the top ten. The chain joins TRBV28 to TRBJ1-5; 7 bases match TRBD1. The sample consisted of peripheral blood. This sequence was found in a woman aged 35 to 49 with acute or convalescent COVID-19. CDR3 nucleotides: TGTGCCAGCAGTTTCCCCGACAGGGACGATCAGCCCCAGCATTTT. Translated, it gives CASSFPDRDDQPQHF.